The rows below give T cell receptor beta chains drawn from one sample of a study of blood T cell repertoires in COVID-19. TCRdb's table, derived via immunoSEQ multiplex PCR, lists solely in-frame clones and lacks some. Here the sample spans hundreds of thousands of clones, approximately 85% being singletons. The material sequenced was peripheral blood. These receptors originate from a man in his forties with acute or convalescent COVID-19. Each CDR3 is given with its conserved first and last residue. A D gene is named only where the DNA matches it firmly. Only some rows state a clone size, as once, few, many or a class for expanded clones.

D gene	V gene	J gene	clone size	CDR3 DNA	CDR3 protein
TRBD1	TRBV13	TRBJ2-7	.	TGTGCCAGCAGCGTCCGACAGGGTGCCTACGAGCAGTACTTC	CASSVRQGAYEQYF
TRBD1	TRBV6-5	TRBJ2-7	.	TGTGCCAGCAGTTGGGACAGAACCTACGAGCAGTACTTC	CASSWDRTYEQYF
TRBD2	TRBV7-2	TRBJ2-1	.	TGTGCCAGCAGCGGAGGGACTAGCGCCCTCCTGGAGCAGTTCTTC	CASSGGTSALLEQFF
TRBD2	TRBV19	TRBJ2-1	.	TGTGCCAGTAGTATTGGCGGGAGCAACAATGAGCAGTTCTTC	CASSIGGSNNEQFF
TRBD1	TRBV7-2	TRBJ1-2	.	TGTGCCAGCAGCCCGGATTCGACAGGGTTTGGCTACACCTTC	CASSPDSTGFGYTF
.	TRBV3-1/TRBV3-2	TRBJ2-7	.	TGTGCCAGCAGCCAAATGTTTAGCTCCTACGAGCAGTACTTC	CASSQMFSSYEQYF
.	TRBV28	TRBJ1-6	.	TGTGCCAGCAGTTTTAATTTAAATTCACCCCTCCACTTT	CASSFNLNSPLHF
TRBD1	TRBV5-4	TRBJ1-5	.	TGTGCCAGCAGCGCCGGGACAGCCTTAAATCAGCCCCAGCATTTT	CASSAGTALNQPQHF
.	TRBV13	TRBJ2-3	.	TGTGCCAGCAGCTGGAAAACAGGGAAAGATACGCAGTATTTT	CASSWKTGKDTQYF
TRBD1	TRBV27	TRBJ2-2	.	TGTGCCAGCAGTGTCCTTACGGGACAGGGGGCCGGGGAGCTGTTTTTT	CASSVLTGQGAGELFF
.	TRBV5-4	TRBJ1-1	few	TGTGCCAGCTCAAGGGGTATTGGGACTGAAGCTTTCTTT	CASSRGIGTEAFF
TRBD1	TRBV10-3	TRBJ1-2	.	TGTGCCGGGGGACAGGCGGCAGGCTATGGCTACACCTTC	CAGGQAAGYGYTF
.	TRBV30	TRBJ1-2	.	TGTGCCTGGAGTGGTGGTAGGGGTCGAGGCTACACCTTC	CAWSGGRGRGYTF
.	TRBV6-6	TRBJ1-2	.	TGTGCCAGCAGCTCTCCAGGGTTCGGTGGCTACACCTTC	CASSSPGFGGYTF
TRBD1	TRBV9	TRBJ1-5	few	TGTGCCAGCAGCGTAGGGGGACAGGGGGGACAGCCCCAGCATTTT	CASSVGGQGGQPQHF
.	TRBV24-1	TRBJ2-5	.	TGTGCCACCAGTGATCTCGGTACCCCAGGGTCGGAGACCCAGTACTTC	CATSDLGTPGSETQYF
TRBD2	TRBV10-2	TRBJ2-2	.	TGCGCCAGCAGTGCCCTTCGGGGGGTCTTGATGACCGGGGAGCTGTTTTTT	CASSALRGVLMTGELFF
TRBD1	TRBV18	TRBJ1-1	.	TGTGCCAGCTCACTACACACAGGGGAAAACACTGAAGCTTTCTTT	CASSLHTGENTEAFF
.	TRBV7-2	TRBJ2-1	.	TGTGCCAGCAGCTCCTCTAGCCCCAGCTCCTACAATGAGCAGTTCTTC	CASSSSSPSSYNEQFF
.	TRBV19	TRBJ2-5	.	TGTGCCAGTAGTACCGTGGACACCGAGAGGGAGACCCAGTACTTC	CASSTVDTERETQYF
.	TRBV19	TRBJ1-2	.	TGTGCCAGTAGTATAGATCCGGCAGGGGCCGCCGTCTATGGCTACACCTTC	CASSIDPAGAAVYGYTF
.	TRBV5-1	TRBJ1-1	once	TGCGCCAGCAGCTTGCAGGCTATGAACACTGAAGCTTTCTTT	CASSLQAMNTEAFF
TRBD1	TRBV6-5	TRBJ1-2	few	TGTGCCAGCAGGTCCGGGACAGGGGACGGCTACACCTTC	CASRSGTGDGYTF
.	TRBV5-4	TRBJ2-3	.	TGTGCCAGCAGCTCCAGACTAGACGATACGCAGTATTTT	CASSSRLDDTQYF
.	TRBV3-1/TRBV3-2	TRBJ1-4	.	TGTGCCAGCAGCCAAGATTCGGCTCAGGGGCTCGGGGAAAAACTGTTTTTT	CASSQDSAQGLGEKLFF
.	TRBV10-3	TRBJ1-2	.	TGTGCCATCTCACGGGGAGAGAACTATGGCTACACCTTC	CAISRGENYGYTF
TRBD1	TRBV3-1/TRBV3-2	TRBJ1-2	.	TGTGCCAGCAGCCCCACCCAGACAGGGGGCTATGGCTACACCTTC	CASSPTQTGGYGYTF
TRBD1	TRBV7-9	TRBJ1-3	once	TGTGCCAGCAGCCCCGGGACAGGGGCTGGAAACACCATATATTTT	CASSPGTGAGNTIYF
TRBD2	TRBV11-3	TRBJ2-5	.	TGTGCCAGCAGCTTAGGAATTGCGGGGGAGCGAGAGACCCAGTACTTC	CASSLGIAGERETQYF
.	TRBV19	TRBJ1-2	few	TGTGCCAGCAACTACAGGGAGAACTATGGCTACACCTTC	CASNYRENYGYTF
TRBD2	TRBV5-4	TRBJ2-5	.	TGTGCCAGCAACTCCAAAAGCGGGGGGTGGGAGACCCAGTACTTC	CASNSKSGGWETQYF
.	TRBV5-4	TRBJ1-1	.	TGTGCCAGCAGCTTGGGTATTTTCACTGAAGCTTTCTTT	CASSLGIFTEAFF
TRBD2	TRBV5-1	TRBJ2-3	once	TGCGCCAGCAGCTTGGTAATCGGGGGGATCACAGATACGCAGTATTTT	CASSLVIGGITDTQYF
.	TRBV12-5	TRBJ2-3	few	TGTGCTAGTGAACGGAGTGCCGGCACCACAGATACGCAGTATTTT	CASERSAGTTDTQYF
.	TRBV7-2	TRBJ1-5	.	TGTGCCAGCAGCTTGGGGGGACTTGATCAGCCCCAGCATTTT	CASSLGGLDQPQHF